This T cell receptor (beta chain) was documented in a study of PD-1 blockade in classical Hodgkin lymphoma (dated by TCRdb to 2020 to 2022). Broadly, across the study: Nivolumab dosing was 3 mg/kg intravenously every 2 weeks, continuing until either disease progression or unacceptable toxicity. To define a peripheral blood immune signature of response to PD-1 blockade in classical Hodgkin lymphoma, the study combined TCR beta sequencing with CyTOF.

Genomic DNA was extracted with the Qiagen DNeasy kit from unsorted PBMCs and from negatively selected CD4+ and CD8+ fractions. TCR beta CDR3 regions were subjected to amplification by immunoSEQ multiplex PCR with primers that anneal to V and J segments. A synthetic immune receptor repertoire was used to minimize amplification bias, and remaining bias was computationally removed after sequencing. As for the authors' bioinformatics: Repertoire diversity was quantified as the Shannon entropy index using custom Python scripts. Unsorted, CD4+ and CD8+ repertoires were analyzed separately, except in combined analyses where CD4+ and CD8+ sequences were merged in silico. A clone was considered expanded if an increase in frequency of at least 2-fold after treatment relative to C1D1 was found, and a pseudocount of 0.5 was applied to clones undetected at baseline. Singleton clones were defined as clones with 0 or 1 copy at C1D1, and non-singleton clones were defined as clones with 2 or more copies. Clones expanded in unsorted samples were assigned a CD4+, CD8+ or unknown annotation through matching of protein sequences in sorted samples from the same patient. Wilcoxon tests on paired samples were used to test diversity changes from C1D1 to C4D1. The table comes from immuneACCESS by way of TCRdb, which keeps in-frame sequences with V and J called. Part of the clones is missing from these tables; in studies checked, under half for an unresolved V gene and the rest for unknown reasons. V and J calls plus clone size are reproduced from that table; the DNA served to infer D and trimming. The sample table shows over 70,000 clones, and approximately 90% are seen once. Approximately 2.9% of the sample is held by the ten biggest clonotypes.

As to this clone: It lacks a known antigen. Nothing much larger sits one base from this clone, and base qualities are not available.

Sample time point, as interpreted from the label and publication: cycle 4 day 1 (C4D1), after around six weeks of nivolumab. All trial patients had relapsed after autologous stem cell transplantation, with cohorts A, B and C differing in prior brentuximab vedotin exposure. The trial cohort was composed of about 54 patients with relapsed/refractory classical Hodgkin lymphoma, for whom complete response, partial response or progressive disease was recorded as best overall response. Single-agent nivolumab was administered to trial patients in the multi-cohort phase II CheckMate 205 trial. An independent review committee assessed best overall response using the 2007 International Working Group response criteria. Trial PBMCs were obtained immediately prior to nivolumab initiation (C1D1) and on therapy at cycle 2 day 1 and cycle 4 day 1. After peripheral blood was drawn into 8 mL Vacutainer Cell Preparation Tubes, PBMCs were isolated by centrifugation and then cryopreserved.

The CDR3 starts with the cysteine, ends with the phenylalanine, and has 14 residues. Only CDR3 DNA is held: 42 bases, read in frame from base 1. The germline V gene specifies MNHEY as CDR1 and SVGAGI as CDR2. V drops 7 bases and J drops 3 bases, leaving 13 bases in between. Overall study outcomes, separate from this receptor: Baseline TCR diversity was reported to be lower in newly diagnosed patients than in healthy donors and to be lower still in relapsed/refractory patients. CD4+ but not CD8+ TCR diversity rose significantly by C4D1 (p=0.0027 vs p=0.16), most apparent in complete responders (p=0.02). Trial patients with a complete response had baseline diversity similar to that of newly diagnosed patients, while partial responders and progressors had significantly lower diversity. Lower diversity was observed in patients in whom nivolumab was started less than 1 year after ASCT, and these patients were excluded from later analyses so that confounding by immune reconstitution would be avoided. The study was limited to a single clinical trial cohort, and causes of repertoire differences, possibly disease activity or prior therapy, remained undefined.

The specimen comprised peripheral blood mononuclear cells (PBMCs), sampled before the fourth cycle of nivolumab. This receptor chain uses TRBV6-5 and TRBJ2-1; TRBD1 is a possible D gene, resting on 6 matching bases. The clonotype originates from a human donor with classical Hodgkin lymphoma. CDR3 region: CASMGGGSYNEQFF. The sequence in DNA is TGTGCCAGCATGGGTGGGGGCAGCTACAATGAGCAGTTCTTC.